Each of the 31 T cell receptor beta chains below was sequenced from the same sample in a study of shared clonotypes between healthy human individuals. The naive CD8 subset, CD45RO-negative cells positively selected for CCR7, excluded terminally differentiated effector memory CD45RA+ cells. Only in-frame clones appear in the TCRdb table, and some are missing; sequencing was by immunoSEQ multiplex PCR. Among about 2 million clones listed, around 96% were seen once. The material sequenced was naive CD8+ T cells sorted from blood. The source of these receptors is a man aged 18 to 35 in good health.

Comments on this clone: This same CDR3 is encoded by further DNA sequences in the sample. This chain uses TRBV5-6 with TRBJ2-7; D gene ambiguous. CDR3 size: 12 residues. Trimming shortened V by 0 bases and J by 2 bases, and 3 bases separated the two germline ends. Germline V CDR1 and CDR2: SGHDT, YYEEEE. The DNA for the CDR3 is TGTGCCAGCAGCTTGGCCGCCTACGAGCAGTACTTC. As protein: CASSLAAYEQYF.

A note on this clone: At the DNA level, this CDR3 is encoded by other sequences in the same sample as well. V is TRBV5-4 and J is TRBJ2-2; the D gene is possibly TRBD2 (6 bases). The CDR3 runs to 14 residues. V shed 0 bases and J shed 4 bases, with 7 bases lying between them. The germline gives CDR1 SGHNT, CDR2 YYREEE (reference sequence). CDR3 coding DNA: TGTGCCAGCAGCTTGGCCGGGGGCACCGGGGAGCTGTTTTTT. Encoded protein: CASSLAGGTGELFF.

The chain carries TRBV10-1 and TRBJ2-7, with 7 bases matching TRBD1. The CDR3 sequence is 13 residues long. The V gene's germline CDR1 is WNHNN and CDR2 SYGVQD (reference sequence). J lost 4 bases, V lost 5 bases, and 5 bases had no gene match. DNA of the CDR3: TGCGCCAGCAGTACAGGGGACGATTACGAGCAGTACTTC. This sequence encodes CASSTGDDYEQYF.

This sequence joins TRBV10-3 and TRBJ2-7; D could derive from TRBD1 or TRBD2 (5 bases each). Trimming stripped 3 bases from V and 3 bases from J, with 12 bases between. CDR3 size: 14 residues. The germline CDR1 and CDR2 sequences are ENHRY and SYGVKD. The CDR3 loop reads CAISDLGTDYEQYF. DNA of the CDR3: TGTGCCATCAGTGATTTAGGGACGGACTACGAGCAGTACTTC.

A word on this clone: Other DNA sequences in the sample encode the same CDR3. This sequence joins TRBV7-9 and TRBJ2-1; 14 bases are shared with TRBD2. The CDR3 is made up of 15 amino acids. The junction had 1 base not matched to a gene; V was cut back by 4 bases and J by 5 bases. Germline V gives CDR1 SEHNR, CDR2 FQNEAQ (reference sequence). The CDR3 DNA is TGTGCCAGCAGCTCGGGACTAGCGGGAGACAATGAGCAGTTCTTC. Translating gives CASSSGLAGDNEQFF.

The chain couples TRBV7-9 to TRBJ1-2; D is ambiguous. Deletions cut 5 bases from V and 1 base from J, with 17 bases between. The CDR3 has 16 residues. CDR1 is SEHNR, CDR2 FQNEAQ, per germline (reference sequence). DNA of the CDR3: TGTGCCAGCAGCGTGGATTACCGGGAGTTTAACTATGGCTACACCTTC. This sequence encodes CASSVDYREFNYGYTF.

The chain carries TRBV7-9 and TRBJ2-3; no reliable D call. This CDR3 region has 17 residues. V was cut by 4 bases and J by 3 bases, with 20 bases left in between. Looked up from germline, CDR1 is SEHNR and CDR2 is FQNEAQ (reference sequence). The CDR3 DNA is TGTGCCAGCAGCTCCCCGGGCCCTACCCTTTTGACAGATACGCAGTATTTT. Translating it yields CASSSPGPTLLTDTQYF.

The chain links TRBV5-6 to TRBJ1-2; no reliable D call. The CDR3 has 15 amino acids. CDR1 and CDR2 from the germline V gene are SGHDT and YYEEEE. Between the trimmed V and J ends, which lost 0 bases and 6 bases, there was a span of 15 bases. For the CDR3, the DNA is TGTGCCAGCAGCTTGGCCTCGGCGCCGAGGGATGGCTACACCTTC. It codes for CASSLASAPRDGYTF. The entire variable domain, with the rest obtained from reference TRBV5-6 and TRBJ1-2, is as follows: DAGVTQSPTHLIKTRGQQVTLRCSPKSGHDTVSWYQQALGQGPQFIFQYYEEEERQRGNFPDRFSGHQFPNYSSELNVNALLLGDSALYLCASSLASAPRDGYTFGSGTRLTVV.

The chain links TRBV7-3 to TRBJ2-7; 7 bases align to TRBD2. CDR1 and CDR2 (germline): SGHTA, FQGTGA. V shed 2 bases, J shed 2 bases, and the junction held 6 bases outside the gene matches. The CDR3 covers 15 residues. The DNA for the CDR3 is TGTGCCAGCAGCTTAGCTGCGGGAGCGGCCTACGAGCAGTACTTC. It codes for CASSLAAGAAYEQYF.

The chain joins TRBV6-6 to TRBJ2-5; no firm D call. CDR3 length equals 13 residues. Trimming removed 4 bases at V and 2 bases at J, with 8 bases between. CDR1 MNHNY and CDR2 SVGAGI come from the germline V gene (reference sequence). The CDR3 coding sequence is TGTGCCAGCAGTTCAGACCTACAAGAGACCCAGTACTTC. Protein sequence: CASSSDLQETQYF.

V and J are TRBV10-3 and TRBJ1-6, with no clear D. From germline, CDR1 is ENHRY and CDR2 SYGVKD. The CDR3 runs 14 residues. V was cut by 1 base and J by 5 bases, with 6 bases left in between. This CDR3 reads CAISEWFDNSPLHF. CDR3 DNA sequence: TGTGCCATCAGTGAGTGGTTTGATAATTCACCCCTCCACTTT.

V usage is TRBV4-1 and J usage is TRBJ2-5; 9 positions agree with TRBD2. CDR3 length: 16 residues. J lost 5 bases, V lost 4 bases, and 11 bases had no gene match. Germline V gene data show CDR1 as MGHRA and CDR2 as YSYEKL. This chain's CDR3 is CASSLPAGGREETQYF. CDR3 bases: TGCGCCAGCAGCCTTCCAGCGGGAGGAAGGGAGGAGACCCAGTACTTC.

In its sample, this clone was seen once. This CDR3 reads CASEAGPSSNQPQHF. The CDR3 coding sequence is TGCGCCAGTGAAGCAGGGCCTTCGAGCAATCAGCCCCAGCATTTT. The chain is built from TRBV10-1 and TRBJ1-5; a weak D match, TRBD1 (5 bases). Germline V CDR1 and CDR2: WNHNN, SYGVQD (reference sequence). This CDR3 region has 15 residues. Trimming removed 9 bases at V and 1 base at J, with 16 bases between.

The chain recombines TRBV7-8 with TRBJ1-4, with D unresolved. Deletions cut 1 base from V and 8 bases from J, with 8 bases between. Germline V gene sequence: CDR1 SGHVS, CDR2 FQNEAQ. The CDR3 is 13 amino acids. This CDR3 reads CASSLEWQEKLFF. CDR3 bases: TGTGCCAGCAGCTTAGAATGGCAGGAAAAACTGTTTTTT.

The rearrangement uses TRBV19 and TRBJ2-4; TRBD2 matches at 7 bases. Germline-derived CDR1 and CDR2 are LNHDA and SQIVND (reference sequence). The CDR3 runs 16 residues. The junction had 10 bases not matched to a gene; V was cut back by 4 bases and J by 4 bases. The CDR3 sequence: CASSTTRPSGKNIQYF. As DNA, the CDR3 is TGTGCCAGTAGTACTACACGCCCTAGCGGTAAAAACATTCAGTACTTC.

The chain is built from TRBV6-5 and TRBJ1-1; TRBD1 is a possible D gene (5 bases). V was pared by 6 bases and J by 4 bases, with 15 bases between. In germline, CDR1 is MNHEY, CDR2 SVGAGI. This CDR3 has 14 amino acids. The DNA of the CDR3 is TGTGCCAGCAGGTTAGACTTGGGGGGCACTGAAGCTTTCTTT. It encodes CASRLDLGGTEAFF.

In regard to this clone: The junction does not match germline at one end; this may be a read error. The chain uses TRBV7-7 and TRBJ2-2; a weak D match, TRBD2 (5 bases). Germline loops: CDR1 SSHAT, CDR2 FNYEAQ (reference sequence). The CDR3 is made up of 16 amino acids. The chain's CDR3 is CASSLIGPGSAGELFF. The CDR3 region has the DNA TGTGCTAGCAGCTTAATAGGGCCGGGGAGCGCCGGGGAGCTGTTTTTT.

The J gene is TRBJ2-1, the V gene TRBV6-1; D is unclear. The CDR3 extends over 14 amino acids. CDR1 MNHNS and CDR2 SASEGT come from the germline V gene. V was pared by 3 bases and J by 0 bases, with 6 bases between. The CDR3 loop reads CASSDLGSYNEQFF. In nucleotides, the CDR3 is TGTGCCAGCAGTGATTTGGGCTCCTACAATGAGCAGTTCTTC.

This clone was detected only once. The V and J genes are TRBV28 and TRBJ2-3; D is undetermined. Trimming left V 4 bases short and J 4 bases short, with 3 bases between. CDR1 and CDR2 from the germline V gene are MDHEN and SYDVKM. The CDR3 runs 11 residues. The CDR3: CASSSSDTQYF. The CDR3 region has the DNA TGTGCCAGCAGTTCGTCAGATACGCAGTATTTT.

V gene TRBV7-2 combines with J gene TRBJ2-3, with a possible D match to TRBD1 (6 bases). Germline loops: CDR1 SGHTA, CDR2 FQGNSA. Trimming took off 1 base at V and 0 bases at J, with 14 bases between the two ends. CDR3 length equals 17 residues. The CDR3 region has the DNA TGTGCCAGCAGCTTAGATCTACAGGGTGCTAGCACAGATACGCAGTATTTT. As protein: CASSLDLQGASTDTQYF. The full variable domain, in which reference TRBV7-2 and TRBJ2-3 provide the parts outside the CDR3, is GAGVSQSPSNKVTEKGKDVELRCDPISGHTALYWYRQSLGQGLEFLIYFQGNSAPDKSGLPSDRFSAERTGGSVSTLTIQRTQQEDSAVYLCASSLDLQGASTDTQYFGPGTRLTVL.

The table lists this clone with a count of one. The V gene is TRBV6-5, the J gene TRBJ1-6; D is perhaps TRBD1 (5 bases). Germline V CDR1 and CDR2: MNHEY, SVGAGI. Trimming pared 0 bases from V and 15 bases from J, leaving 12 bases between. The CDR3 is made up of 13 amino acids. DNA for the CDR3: TGTGCCAGCAGTTACTCGGAGGGGTTGCACCTCCACTTT. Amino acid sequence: CASSYSEGLHLHF.

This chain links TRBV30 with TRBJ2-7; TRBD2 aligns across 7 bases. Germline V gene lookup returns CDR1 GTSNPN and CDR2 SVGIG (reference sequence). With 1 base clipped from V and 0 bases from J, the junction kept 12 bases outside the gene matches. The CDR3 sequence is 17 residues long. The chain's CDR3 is CAWSGWGGKESSYEQYF. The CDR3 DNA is TGTGCCTGGAGTGGATGGGGGGGAAAGGAGAGCTCCTACGAGCAGTACTTC.

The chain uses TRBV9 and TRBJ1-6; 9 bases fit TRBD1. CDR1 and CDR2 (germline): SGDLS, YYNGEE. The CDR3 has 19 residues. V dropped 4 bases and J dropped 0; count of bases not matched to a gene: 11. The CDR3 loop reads CASSPRGQGPASYNSPLHF. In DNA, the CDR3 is TGTGCCAGCAGCCCCCGCGGACAGGGGCCGGCCTCCTATAATTCACCCCTCCACTTT.

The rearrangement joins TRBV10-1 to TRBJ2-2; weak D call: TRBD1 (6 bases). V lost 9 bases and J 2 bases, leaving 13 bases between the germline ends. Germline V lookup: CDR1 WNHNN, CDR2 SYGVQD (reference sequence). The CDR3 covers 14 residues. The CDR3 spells CASRQVANTGELFF. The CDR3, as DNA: TGCGCCAGTAGACAGGTTGCAAACACCGGGGAGCTGTTTTTT.

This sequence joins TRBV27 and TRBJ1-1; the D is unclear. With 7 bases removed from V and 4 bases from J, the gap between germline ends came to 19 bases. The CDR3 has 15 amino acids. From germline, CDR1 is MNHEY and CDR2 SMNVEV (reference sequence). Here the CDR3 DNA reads TGTGCCAGCACCTCCGGTGGGGTCAGACGCACTGAAGCTTTCTTT. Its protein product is CASTSGGVRRTEAFF.

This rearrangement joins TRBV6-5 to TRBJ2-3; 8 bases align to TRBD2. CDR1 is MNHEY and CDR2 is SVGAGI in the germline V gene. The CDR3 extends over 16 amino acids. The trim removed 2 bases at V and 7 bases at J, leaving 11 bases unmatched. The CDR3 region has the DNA TGTGCCAGCAGTTACGAGACGGGAGGGCCTAATAATACGCAGTATTTT. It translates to CASSYETGGPNNTQYF.

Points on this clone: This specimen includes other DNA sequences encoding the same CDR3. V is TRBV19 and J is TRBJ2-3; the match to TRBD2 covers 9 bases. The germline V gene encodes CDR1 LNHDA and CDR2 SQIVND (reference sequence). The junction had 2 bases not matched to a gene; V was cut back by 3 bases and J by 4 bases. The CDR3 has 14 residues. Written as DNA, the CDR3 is TGTGCCAGTAGTATTGTAGCGGGGGCAGATACGCAGTATTTT. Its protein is CASSIVAGADTQYF.

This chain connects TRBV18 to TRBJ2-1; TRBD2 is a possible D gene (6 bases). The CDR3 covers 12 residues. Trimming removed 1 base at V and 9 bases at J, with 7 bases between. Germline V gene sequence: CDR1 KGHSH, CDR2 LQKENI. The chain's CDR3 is CASSPLGGEQFF. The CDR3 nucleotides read TGTGCCAGCTCACCACTGGGAGGTGAGCAGTTCTTC.

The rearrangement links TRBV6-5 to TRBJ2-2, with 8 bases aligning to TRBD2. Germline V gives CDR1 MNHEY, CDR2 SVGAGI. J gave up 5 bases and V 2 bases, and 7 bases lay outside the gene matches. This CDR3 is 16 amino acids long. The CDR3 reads CASSYPLAGGTGELFF. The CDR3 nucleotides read TGTGCCAGCAGTTACCCGCTAGCGGGTGGGACCGGGGAGCTGTTTTTT.

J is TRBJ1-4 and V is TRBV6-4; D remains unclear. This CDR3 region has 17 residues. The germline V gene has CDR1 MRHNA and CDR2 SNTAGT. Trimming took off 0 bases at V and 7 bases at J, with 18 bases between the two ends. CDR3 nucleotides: TGTGCCAGCAGTGACTCCAGTCGGGAGGGATGGGGTGAAAAACTGTTTTTT. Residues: CASSDSSREGWGEKLFF.

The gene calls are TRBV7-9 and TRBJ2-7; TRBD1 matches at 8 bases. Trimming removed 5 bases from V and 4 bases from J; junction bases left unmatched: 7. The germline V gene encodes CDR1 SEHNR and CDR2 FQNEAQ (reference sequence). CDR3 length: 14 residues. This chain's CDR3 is CASSPPGGWYEQYF. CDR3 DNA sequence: TGTGCCAGCAGCCCCCCAGGGGGCTGGTACGAGCAGTACTTC.